This paragraph reports one TCR beta chain. As yet, its antigen is unknown. The data were produced by immunoSEQ multiplex PCR, yet TCRdb's version contains in-frame clones alone and is incomplete. This table has roughly 80,000 clones, around four fifths appearing once. The CDR3 sequence is 16 residues long. From germline, CDR1 is SGHDT and CDR2 YYEEEE. Between the trimmed V and J ends, which lost 0 bases and 4 bases, there was a span of 16 bases. This record belongs to a study of OX40 agonist ivuxolimab in advanced cancers. General study findings and limits: Among T cells, CD8+ cells averaged more expanded clones than CD4+ cells.

This material consisted of CD4+ or CD8+ T cells sorted from blood, taken in a trial of the OX40 agonist ivuxolimab. The chain joins TRBV5-6 to TRBJ1-2; D unclear. The TCR was taken from an adult with an advanced solid tumor such as melanoma, head and neck, liver or kidney cancer. CDR3 sequence: CASSLEGASPLYGYTF. CDR3 bases: TGTGCCAGCAGCTTGGAAGGCGCTTCCCCACTCTATGGCTACACCTTC.